These 27 T cell receptor beta chains share one sample of origin, sequenced in a study of T cells in Graves' hyperthyroidism and ophthalmopathy. It was RNA transcripts that yielded the amplified TCR beta CDR3 regions. An initial round of RT-PCR targeting the TCR CDR3 relied on the HTBI primer set. One entry per CDR3 protein, called by TCRdb with MiXCR from the multiplex PCR reads. The sample yields about 300,000 distinct CDR3 sequences, approximately 19% seen once. Specimen: blood. The receptors stem from a man aged 45 to 65 with Graves' ophthalmopathy.

This clonotype appeared many times. The chain uses TRBV20-1 and TRBJ1-1; 8 positions agree with TRBD1. The CDR3 spans 12 residues. The germline V gene encodes CDR1 DFQATT and CDR2 SNEGSKA (reference sequence). V shed 5 bases and J 9 bases; nucleotides not matched to a gene: 8. CDR3 loop: CSAGGQGQKAFF. As DNA, the CDR3 is TGCAGTGCTGGAGGACAGGGTCAAAAAGCTTTCTTT.

This clonotype appeared a few times. The chain has TRBV5-6 and TRBJ2-1, with TRBD2 matching 9 bases. The trim removed 5 bases at V and 7 bases at J, leaving 7 bases unmatched. The CDR3 loop spans 14 amino acids. Germline assignment: CDR1 SGHDT and CDR2 YYEEEE. CDR3 sequence (DNA): TGTGCCAGCAGGTTAGCGGGAGATAGAAATGAGCAGTTCTTC. The encoded protein is CASRLAGDRNEQFF.

This chain uses TRBV5-5 with TRBJ2-6, with D perhaps matching TRBD1 (6 bases). The CDR3 is made up of 17 amino acids. Looked up from germline, CDR1 is SGHKS and CDR2 is YYEKEE (reference sequence). The V end lost 1 base, the J end lost 2 bases, and 13 bases lay between the germline ends. CDR3 in amino acids: CASSLKGGSTGANVLTF. CDR3 nucleotides: TGTGCCAGCAGCTTGAAAGGGGGATCTACTGGGGCCAACGTCCTGACTTTC.

The gene calls are TRBV20-1 and TRBJ2-3, with TRBD2 matching over 8 bases. The germline CDR1 and CDR2 sequences are DFQATT and SNEGSKA (reference sequence). The CDR3 contains 13 residues. The J segment lost 6 bases and the V segment lost 2 bases, leaving 4 bases of the junction unmatched. The CDR3 nucleotides are TGCAGTGCTAGACCCGGGAGGGCGGATACGCAGTATTTT. Translation gives CSARPGRADTQYF.

This clonotype was recorded many times. The rearrangement links TRBV18 to TRBJ2-1; the match to TRBD2 covers 7 bases. V lost 6 bases to trimming and J lost 2 bases; unmatched junction nucleotides: 10. Germline lookup yields CDR1 KGHSH and CDR2 LQKENI. CDR3 length equals 16 residues. The chain's CDR3 is CASSLEIAGAYNEQFF. In DNA form, the CDR3 reads TGTGCCAGCTCGCTGGAAATAGCGGGTGCCTACAATGAGCAGTTCTTC.

This clonotype was observed many times. The genes are TRBV12-3 or TRBV12-4 and TRBJ2-2; perhaps TRBD1 as D (7 bases). The CDR3 has 15 residues. The V gene lost 3 bases and the J gene lost 5 bases, with 13 bases spanning the gap. In DNA form, the CDR3 reads TGTGCCAGCAGTTTCTTAGCAGGGGGGACCGGGGAGCTGTTTTTT. It yields the protein CASSFLAGGTGELFF.

V and J are TRBV20-1 and TRBJ2-3; TRBD2 agrees at 7 bases. Looked up from germline, CDR1 is DFQATT and CDR2 is SNEGSKA (reference sequence). V trimming: 8 bases; J trimming: 3 bases; junction bases outside the gene matches: 5. CDR3 size: 12 residues. CDR3 residues: CSSGGRTDTQYF. The DNA for the CDR3 is TGCAGTTCTGGCGGGAGAACAGATACGCAGTATTTT.

This clonotype was recorded many times. The rearrangement joins TRBV6-1 to TRBJ1-5; D gene uncertain. This CDR3 is built from 12 residues. Germline V CDR1 and CDR2: MNHNS, SASEGT. V was cut by 5 bases and J by 9 bases, with 11 bases left in between. As DNA, the CDR3 is TGTGCCAGCAGTTACGCTGGTGGGCCCCAGCATTTT. It yields the protein CASSYAGGPQHF.

This clonotype was found many times. The CDR3 nucleotides read TGTGCCAGCAGCGAAACCGGGACGGAGAATGAAAAACTGTTTTTT. Translated, it gives CASSETGTENEKLFF. This sequence joins TRBV28 and TRBJ1-4; weak D call: TRBD1 (5 bases). The length of the CDR3 is 15 residues. The germline V and J ends were trimmed by 6 bases and 5 bases, with 16 bases remaining between them. The germline V gene has CDR1 MDHEN and CDR2 SYDVKM. Using reference TRBV28 and TRBJ1-4 for the parts outside the CDR3, the full variable domain is DVKVTQSSRYLVKRTGEKVFLECVQDMDHENMFWYRQDPGLGLRLIYFSYDVKMKEKGDIPEGYSVSREKKERFSLILESASTNQTSMYLCASSETGTENEKLFFGSGTQLSVL.

Only a few counts were recorded for this clonotype. The V gene is TRBV7-2, the J gene TRBJ1-2; no reliable D call. The CDR3 is 14 amino acids. CDR1 and CDR2 from the germline V gene are SGHTA and FQGNSA. Trimming left V 7 bases short and J 4 bases short, with 16 bases between. CDR3 sequence (DNA): TGTGCCAGCAACGGCTGGAAGGGCCCCTATGGCTACACCTTC. As protein: CASNGWKGPYGYTF.

There are many counts of this clonotype. This chain links TRBV11-2 with TRBJ1-1; 8 bases are shared with TRBD1. The CDR3 covers 16 residues. The germline V gene has CDR1 SGHAT and CDR2 FQNNGV. V lost 1 base to trimming and J lost 0 bases; unmatched junction nucleotides: 4. This CDR3 is CASSLAGQALNTEAFF. CDR3 in DNA: TGTGCCAGCAGCTTAGCGGGACAGGCCTTGAACACTGAAGCTTTCTTT.

This clonotype was counted many times. The V gene is TRBV28, the J gene TRBJ2-3; D may be TRBD1 or TRBD2 (5 bases each). There are 17 residues in the CDR3. Germline V gene lookup returns CDR1 MDHEN and CDR2 SYDVKM. Trimming stripped 4 bases from V and 1 base from J, with 18 bases between. This CDR3 reads CASSSRDAEGGTDTQYF. The CDR3 nucleotides are TGTGCCAGCAGTTCCCGGGACGCCGAAGGGGGCACAGATACGCAGTATTTT.

This clonotype was seen a few times. Relative to the germline gene, one junction end is altered; a read error may explain this. The rearrangement uses TRBV3-1 and TRBJ1-1; the D gene is possibly TRBD1 (5 bases). Per germline, CDR1 LGHDT and CDR2 YNNKEL (reference sequence). The CDR3 sequence is 12 residues long. The CDR3 protein is CASGQGSREAFF. The CDR3 DNA follows: TGTGCCAGCGGCCAAGGCAGCAGGGAGGCTTTCTTT.

This chain joins TRBV24-1 and TRBJ1-2, with TRBD1 matching over 7 bases. Germline V lookup: CDR1 KGHDR, CDR2 SFDVKD. V lost 3 bases and J lost 3; bases outside the gene matches: 3. The CDR3 loop spans 14 amino acids. DNA of the CDR3: TGTGCCACCAGTGATACAGGGGACGACTATGGCTACACCTTC. Amino acids: CATSDTGDDYGYTF.

This clonotype was detected ten times or more. V usage is TRBV3-1 and J usage is TRBJ1-2; D is unclear. Germline CDR1 is LGHDT and CDR2 is YNNKEL (reference sequence). V lost 4 bases and J 3 bases, leaving 9 bases between the germline ends. CDR3 size: 13 residues. CDR3 residues: CASSPWIDYGYTF. CDR3 DNA sequence: TGTGCCAGCAGCCCCTGGATCGACTATGGCTACACCTTC.

This clonotype turned up a few times. The chain uses TRBV15 and TRBJ2-7; D gene ambiguous. This CDR3 is built from 14 residues. Trimming removed 0 bases from V and 5 bases from J, with 11 bases in between. Germline V gene sequence: CDR1 LNHNV, CDR2 YYDKDF (reference sequence). The CDR3 region has the DNA TGTGCCACCAGCAGAGATCTATCACCGCACGAGCAGTACTTC. It encodes CATSRDLSPHEQYF. Complete variable domain (other parts from reference TRBV15 and TRBJ2-7): DAMVIQNPRYQVTQFGKPVTLSCSQTLNHNVMYWYQQKSSQAPKLLFHYYDKDFNNEADTPDNFQSRRPNTSFCFLDIRSPGLGDTAMYLCATSRDLSPHEQYFGPGTRLTVT.

The V and J genes are TRBV10-3 and TRBJ2-1; D is perhaps TRBD1 or TRBD2 (5 bases each). The germline V and J ends were trimmed by 4 bases and 10 bases, with 11 bases remaining between them. This CDR3 contains 12 residues. Germline CDR1 ENHRY, CDR2 SYGVKD. CDR3 amino acids: CAISGEGIEQFF. The CDR3, as DNA: TGTGCCATCAGTGGAGAGGGGATCGAGCAGTTCTTC.

The sample holds a few counts of this clonotype. This chain joins TRBV2 and TRBJ2-3; 12 bases map to TRBD2. This CDR3 contains 16 residues. With 2 bases clipped from V and 4 bases from J, the junction kept 4 bases outside the gene matches. Looked up from germline, CDR1 is SNHLY and CDR2 is FYNNEI. CDR3 DNA: TGTGCCAGCAGTGAACTAGCGGGAGGGCGGGCAGATACGCAGTATTTT. Encoded protein: CASSELAGGRADTQYF.

This clonotype showed up many times. As DNA, the CDR3 is TGCGCCAGCAGCCCACTCCTGAAGCGGGACACCGGGGAGCTGTTTTTT. Its protein product is CASSPLLKRDTGELFF. The J gene is TRBJ2-2, the V gene TRBV5-1, with a weak D call TRBD2 (6 bases). The CDR3 has 16 residues. The germline V and J ends were trimmed by 4 bases and 3 bases, with 16 bases remaining between them. Germline V gives CDR1 SGHRS, CDR2 YFSETQ.

At least ten counts were recorded for this clonotype. In nucleotides, the CDR3 is TGTGCCAGCAGTTACGAAAGGGCGGGAGCCATCACCTTTTACGAGCAGTACTTC. Translating it yields CASSYERAGAITFYEQYF. The rearrangement joins TRBV6-2 or TRBV6-3 to TRBJ2-7; 7 bases line up with TRBD2. Per the germline V gene, CDR1 is MNHEY and CDR2 is SVGEGT. This CDR3 has 18 residues. V lost 2 bases to trimming and J lost 4 bases; unmatched junction nucleotides: 17.

This clonotype was detected ten times or more. The rearrangement links TRBV12-3 or TRBV12-4 to TRBJ2-7; D possibly corresponds to TRBD1 (7 bases). The CDR3 spans 14 residues. V was cut by 8 bases and J by 0 bases, with 14 bases left in between. The CDR3 DNA follows: TGTGCCAGCGCCCAGGGGGGTGGCTCCTACGAGCAGTACTTC. Protein sequence: CASAQGGGSYEQYF.

Remarks on this clonotype: It may be a read error: a sequence one base away is much more abundant. The chain carries TRBV3-1 and TRBJ2-5; tentative D call: TRBD2 (6 bases). The CDR3 contains 13 residues. The V end lost 0 bases, the J end lost 4 bases, and 6 bases lay between the germline ends. Germline V gene lookup returns CDR1 LGHDT and CDR2 YNNKEL (reference sequence). The CDR3, as DNA: TGTGCCAGCAGCCAAGAGGAGGGAGAGACCCAGTACTTC. Encoded protein: CASSQEEGETQYF.

This chain joins TRBV19 and TRBJ1-1, with D tentatively TRBD1 (6 bases). The CDR3 runs 15 residues. The germline V and J ends were trimmed by 6 bases and 1 base, with 15 bases remaining between them. Germline CDR1 and CDR2: LNHDA and SQIVND (reference sequence). The CDR3 protein is CASRLQGSSNTEAFF. The CDR3 nucleotides are TGTGCCAGTAGGCTACAGGGTTCCTCGAACACTGAAGCTTTCTTT.

This clonotype was recorded a few times. CDR3 protein: CASTRNRGAGELFF. The DNA for the CDR3 is TGTGCCAGCACCCGAAATCGAGGGGCCGGGGAGCTGTTTTTT. The V gene is TRBV3-1, the J gene TRBJ2-2; D may correspond to TRBD1 or TRBD2 (5 bases each). The germline V gene has CDR1 LGHDT and CDR2 YNNKEL (reference sequence). The CDR3 is 14 amino acids. V lost 7 bases and J lost 6, with 15 bases in between.

This clonotype has a count of ten or more. The chain uses TRBV7-8 and TRBJ2-1, with D possibly TRBD1 on 6 matching bases. This CDR3 has 15 amino acids. V was shortened by 5 bases and J by 3 bases, with 14 bases between the two germline ends. Germline CDR1 and CDR2: SGHVS and FQNEAQ. The CDR3 DNA is TGTGCCAGCAGCGCACAGGGTCTCGTCTACAATGAGCAGTTCTTC. Translated: CASSAQGLVYNEQFF. Using reference TRBV7-8 and TRBJ2-1 for the parts outside the CDR3, the full variable domain is GAGVSQSPRYKVAKRGQDVALRCDPISGHVSLFWYQQALGQGPEFLTYFQNEAQLDKSGLPSDRFFAERPEGSVSTLKIQRTQQEDSAVYLCASSAQGLVYNEQFFGPGTRLTVL.

The J gene is TRBJ1-3, the V gene TRBV5-1; TRBD1 matches 8 bases. Germline V gives CDR1 SGHRS, CDR2 YFSETQ. The CDR3 extends over 19 amino acids. With 1 base clipped from V and 0 bases from J, the junction kept 12 bases outside the gene matches. In DNA form, the CDR3 reads TGCGCCAGCAGCTTGTACGAGGACAGGGCTTGGAACTCTGGAAACACCATATATTTT. It yields the protein CASSLYEDRAWNSGNTIYF.

This clonotype has ten or more counts. The V call is TRBV3-1, the J call TRBJ2-1; no clear D gene. The CDR3 contains 12 residues. V lost 1 base and J lost 8, with 6 bases in between. CDR1 and CDR2 from the germline V gene are LGHDT and YNNKEL (reference sequence). The CDR3 loop reads CASSQGTYEQFF. CDR3 coding DNA: TGTGCCAGCAGCCAAGGTACATATGAGCAGTTCTTC.